These 8 T cell receptor beta chains originate from one sample sequenced in a study of blood T cell repertoires in COVID-19. The protocol was immunoSEQ multiplex PCR, while the TCRdb copy is restricted to in-frame clones and leaves out a portion. The data contain 130,000 to 150,000 clones, roughly 87% of them singletons. The specimen sequenced was peripheral blood. These receptors all come from a woman aged 50 to 60 with acute or convalescent COVID-19.

This chain joins TRBV6-6 and TRBJ1-2; 9 bases line up with TRBD1. With V trimmed by 2 bases and J by 6 bases, 1 base remained unmatched. This CDR3 spans 13 amino acids. Germline CDR1 MNHNY, CDR2 SVGAGI (reference sequence). This CDR3 is CASSYRDRDGYTF. CDR3 sequence (DNA): TGTGCCAGCAGTTACCGGGACAGGGATGGCTACACCTTC.

This rearrangement joins TRBV2 to TRBJ1-2; D perhaps matches TRBD1 (5 bases). Germline CDR1 reads SNHLY; CDR2 reads FYNNEI. The CDR3 contains 15 residues. The ends were cut back, 5 bases at V and 4 bases at J, with 17 bases in the middle. This CDR3 reads CASSTQPRQTYGYTF. CDR3 sequence (DNA): TGTGCCAGCAGTACCCAACCTCGACAGACCTATGGCTACACCTTC.

CDR3 nucleotide sequence: TGTGCCAGCAGCATATCCTTGGGGACGAGACAGGGGGGCTACACTGAAGCTTTCTTT. Translated, it gives CASSISLGTRQGGYTEAFF. The rearrangement joins TRBV14 to TRBJ1-1; TRBD1 matches 9 bases. The CDR3 length is 19 residues. V lost 5 bases, J lost 3 bases, and 19 bases stayed unmatched. Germline V gene sequence: CDR1 SGHDN, CDR2 FVKESK.

The chain is built from TRBV14 and TRBJ1-1, with D unclear. Trimming removed 5 bases from V and 6 bases from J, with 10 bases in between. The CDR3 length is 12 residues. The germline V gene encodes CDR1 SGHDN and CDR2 FVKESK. The CDR3 DNA is TGTGCCAGCAGCTTCGTAAGCTCTGAAGCTTTCTTT. Protein: CASSFVSSEAFF.

The chain is built from TRBV24-1 and TRBJ1-2; D gene unclear. This CDR3 region has 13 residues. Trimming removed 0 bases at V and 8 bases at J, with 9 bases between. Germline assignment: CDR1 KGHDR and CDR2 SFDVKD. The CDR3 nucleotides read TGTGCCACCAGTGATTTGGGGAGTGGCGGCTACACCTTC. Residues: CATSDLGSGGYTF.

This chain links TRBV5-1 with TRBJ1-2; no firm D call. Trimming stripped 2 bases from V and 5 bases from J, with 13 bases between. Germline CDR1 SGHRS, CDR2 YFSETQ. The CDR3 is 14 amino acids. The CDR3 sequence: CASSFGSLGYGYTF. The CDR3 DNA follows: TGCGCCAGCAGCTTCGGGAGCCTCGGTTATGGCTACACCTTC.

The sample holds one count of this clone. V is TRBV10-1 and J is TRBJ2-7; weak D call: TRBD2 (5 bases). CDR3 length: 14 amino acids. The ends were cut back, 3 bases at V and 3 bases at J, with 12 bases in the middle. Germline V gene lookup returns CDR1 WNHNN and CDR2 SYGVQD (reference sequence). CDR3 in amino acids: CASSDGGLDYEQYF. The CDR3 DNA reads TGCGCCAGCAGTGACGGCGGGCTGGACTACGAGCAGTACTTC.

The rearrangement joins TRBV7-8 to TRBJ1-2; D is undetermined. The length of the CDR3 is 14 residues. Germline V gene sequence: CDR1 SGHVS, CDR2 FQNEAQ. The V end lost 1 base, the J end lost 4 bases, and 10 bases lay between the germline ends. The CDR3: CASSLVSSSYGYTF. The CDR3 region has the DNA TGTGCCAGCAGCTTAGTGTCGTCCTCCTATGGCTACACCTTC.